These T cell receptor beta chains were read from a single sample in a study of CD8+ T cells in alopecia areata. Only in-frame clones appear in the TCRdb table, and some are missing; sequencing was by immunoSEQ multiplex PCR. Here the sample spans more than 12,000 clones, 55% to 70% being singletons. Sequenced material: skin, taken at week 0. Receptor source: a human donor with alopecia areata. Both conserved end residues are part of each CDR3. D genes are given only for firm matches. Size values are once, few and many counts, or a class for expanded clones, and some rows have none.

TRBJ1-1	-	-	TRBV6-1	CASSVRGGTEAFF	TGTGCCAGCAGTGTCCGGGGAGGGACTGAAGCTTTCTTT
TRBJ1-5	-	TRBD1	TRBV5-6	CASSLYRGAWGNQPQHF	TGTGCCAGCAGCTTGTACAGGGGGGCCTGGGGCAATCAGCCCCAGCATTTT
TRBJ1-1	-	-	TRBV13	CASSLDNTEAFF	TGTGCCAGCAGCTTAGACAACACTGAAGCTTTCTTT
TRBJ1-2	few	-	TRBV6-5	CASSSGLDYGYTF	TGTGCCAGCAGTAGCGGGTTAGACTATGGCTACACCTTC
TRBJ2-1	few	-	TRBV5-4	CASSLFSGVEQFF	TGTGCCAGCAGCTTGTTTTCAGGGGTTGAGCAGTTCTTC
TRBJ1-2	few	TRBD1	TRBV10-3	CAISEGQGPYGYTF	TGTGCCATCAGTGAGGGACAGGGCCCCTATGGCTACACCTTC
TRBJ1-1	-	TRBD1	TRBV7-2	CASSLFTLWQGDTEAFF	TGTGCCAGCAGCTTATTCACGTTGTGGCAGGGGGACACAGAAGCTTTCTTT
TRBJ2-3	-	TRBD1	TRBV6-4	CASWTGVITDTQYF	TGTGCCAGCTGGACAGGGGTTATAACAGATACGCAGTATTTT
TRBJ2-2	-	-	TRBV5-5	CASSLSQGNTGELFF	TGTGCCAGCAGCTTGAGCCAGGGGAACACCGGGGAGCTGTTTTTT
TRBJ2-7	-	-	TRBV19	CASRQDGSSYEQYF	TGTGCCAGTAGACAGGACGGGAGCTCCTACGAGCAGTACTTC
TRBJ1-1	-	TRBD1	TRBV19	CASSTQTGGLEAFF	TGTGCCAGTAGTACACAGACAGGGGGCCTTGAAGCTTTCTTT
TRBJ2-3	-	-	TRBV6-6	CASSTQQGATDTQYF	TGTGCCAGCAGTACACAACAGGGTGCGACAGATACGCAGTATTTT
TRBJ2-7	-	TRBD1	TRBV7-8	CASSLVLGAGTGDPYEQYF	TGTGCCAGCAGCTTAGTTCTTGGGGCCGGGACAGGGGACCCCTACGAGCAGTACTTC
TRBJ2-5	few	-	TRBV28	CASKQGGAQETQYF	TGTGCCAGTAAACAGGGGGGGGCTCAAGAGACCCAGTACTTC
TRBJ2-7	-	-	TRBV10-3	CAISDLGKGVYEQYF	TGTGCCATCAGTGATTTGGGGAAGGGAGTCTACGAGCAGTACTTC
TRBJ2-7	few	-	TRBV4-3	CASSQESGYEQYF	TGCGCCAGCAGCCAAGAGAGCGGATACGAGCAGTACTTC
TRBJ1-6	once	-	TRBV13	CASSLSILGHLNSPLHF	TGTGCCAGCAGCTTAAGTATCCTGGGACACTTAAATTCACCCCTCCACTTT
TRBJ2-2	-	-	TRBV6-5	CASSYSAAGGGELFF	TGTGCCAGCAGTTACTCGGCTGCGGGTGGGGGGGAGCTGTTTTTT
TRBJ2-1	-	-	TRBV6-5	CASSPWSGFNEQFF	TGTGCCAGCAGTCCCTGGAGCGGTTTCAATGAGCAGTTCTTC
TRBJ1-2	-	TRBD1	TRBV5-1	CASSPLGTGYGYTF	TGCGCCAGCAGCCCCCTCGGGACAGGCTATGGCTACACCTTC
TRBJ2-7	-	TRBD1	TRBV11-3	CASSQDRGSYEQYF	TGTGCCAGCAGCCAGGACAGGGGGTCCTACGAGCAGTACTTC
TRBJ2-7	-	-	TRBV29-1	CSVANSYEQYF	TGCAGCGTCGCTAACAGCTACGAGCAGTACTTC
TRBJ1-3	-	-	TRBV7-2	CASGRQVPSGNTIYF	TGTGCCAGCGGAAGACAGGTTCCGTCCGGAAACACCATATATTTT
TRBJ2-7	-	TRBD2	TRBV15	CATSRDRGTSSYYAQYF	TGTGCCACCAGCAGAGATCGCGGGACTAGCTCTTATTACGCGCAGTACTTC
TRBJ2-4	-	-	TRBV4-1	CASSQDMGGNIQYF	TGCGCCAGCAGCCAAGATATGGGGGGTAACATTCAGTACTTC
TRBJ1-6	-	-	TRBV2	CASMLTPPGRDNSPLHF	TGTGCCAGCATGTTAACCCCTCCGGGACGGGATAATTCACCCCTCCACTTT
TRBJ1-2	-	TRBD1	TRBV6-1	CASTLTRGYGYTF	TGTGCCAGCACCCTAACCAGGGGGTATGGCTACACCTTC
TRBJ2-5	-	-	TRBV4-2	CASSQEAGEQETQYF	TGTGCCAGCAGCCAAGAGGCAGGGGAACAAGAGACCCAGTACTTC
TRBJ1-6	once	TRBD1	TRBV7-3	CASSRTSGGPLHF	TGTGCCAGCAGCCGCACCTCAGGGGGACCCCTCCACTTT
TRBJ2-2	few	-	TRBV7-7	CASSLTQLARGGELFF	TGTGCCAGCAGCTTGACTCAACTAGCCCGAGGCGGGGAGCTGTTTTTT
TRBJ2-3	few	TRBD2	TRBV7-9	CASSLGTSGQNTQYF	TGTGCCAGCAGCTTAGGGACTAGCGGGCAGAATACGCAGTATTTT
TRBJ2-1	few	-	TRBV28	CASSLSWGGENYNEQFF	TGTGCCAGCAGTCTGTCGTGGGGCGGGGAAAACTACAATGAGCAGTTCTTC
TRBJ2-1	-	TRBD2	TRBV19	CASTKLAGATNSYNEQFF	TGTGCCAGTACCAAACTAGCGGGGGCGACTAACTCCTACAATGAGCAGTTCTTC
TRBJ1-2	-	-	TRBV14	CASSQVTDSSSKIYGYTF	TGTGCCAGCAGCCAAGTGACTGACAGTTCCTCCAAGATCTATGGCTACACCTTC
TRBJ2-3	-	-	TRBV5-4	CASSPMSFSSTDTQYF	TGTGCCAGCAGCCCTATGTCCTTTTCTAGCACAGATACGCAGTATTTT
TRBJ2-5	-	-	TRBV7-2	CASSIVWGQETQYF	TGTGCCAGCAGTATAGTGTGGGGCCAAGAGACCCAGTACTTC
TRBJ1-5	few	-	TRBV28	CATTRGEQPQHF	TGTGCCACCACTCGAGGGGAACAGCCCCAGCATTTT
TRBJ2-7	-	-	TRBV5-1	CASSSVLYEQYF	TGCGCCAGCAGCTCCGTCCTCTACGAGCAGTACTTC
TRBJ1-2	-	-	TRBV28	CASTPSGSIVMSYTF	TGTGCCAGCACCCCCTCGGGCAGTATCGTTATGAGCTACACCTTC
TRBJ2-7	few	-	TRBV10-3	CATNQEQYF	TGTGCCACTAATCAGGAGCAGTACTTC
TRBJ1-1	few	-	TRBV4-1	CASSQVPSPGPRGFGTEAFF	TGCGCCAGCAGCCAAGTCCCTTCGCCGGGACCTAGAGGGTTTGGCACTGAAGCTTTCTTT
TRBJ2-5	-	TRBD1	TRBV19	CASSQGAGETQYF	TGTGCCAGTAGTCAGGGGGCAGGGGAGACCCAGTACTTC
TRBJ2-1	-	-	TRBV2	CASSESPSAGSYNEQFF	TGTGCCAGCAGTGAAAGCCCTTCGGCAGGGTCCTACAATGAGCAGTTCTTC
TRBJ1-2	-	-	TRBV6-5	CASNPGRLKDYGYTF	TGTGCCAGCAACCCAGGGAGGTTAAAGGACTATGGCTACACCTTC
TRBJ1-2	-	TRBD1	TRBV4-2	CASSQDPGQRGGYTF	TGTGCCAGCAGCCAAGACCCGGGACAGCGGGGTGGCTACACCTTC
TRBJ2-3	-	TRBD2	TRBV7-2	CASSGLADTQYF	TGTGCCAGCAGCGGACTAGCAGATACGCAGTATTTT
TRBJ2-3	few	TRBD2	TRBV6-5	CASSSPSGLQDTQYF	TGTGCCAGCAGTTCCCCTAGCGGGTTACAAGATACGCAGTATTTT
TRBJ2-2	-	-	TRBV5-4	CASTKQGLNTGELFF	TGTGCCAGCACCAAACAGGGATTGAACACCGGGGAGCTGTTTTTT
TRBJ2-3	few	TRBD2	TRBV5-5	CASSLDGGAVDTQYF	TGTGCCAGCAGCTTGGACGGGGGGGCCGTAGATACGCAGTATTTT
TRBJ1-2	-	TRBD1	TRBV7-9	CASSLAGTGHGYTF	TGTGCCAGCAGCTTAGCGGGGACAGGGCATGGCTACACCTTC
TRBJ1-1	-	-	TRBV28	CASSLGGRVNTEAFF	TGTGCCAGCAGTTTGGGGGGCAGGGTGAACACTGAAGCTTTCTTT
TRBJ2-3	few	TRBD2	TRBV6-4	CASSDSGGSGGTDTQYF	TGTGCCAGCAGTGATAGTGGAGGAAGCGGGGGCACAGATACGCAGTATTTT